This T cell receptor beta chain was captured in a study of naive and memory T cell subsets. Amplification of ligated cDNA took four PCR rounds with SP2 and nested alpha and beta constant primers. Alpha and beta constant region primers primed reverse transcription for blood and skin samples. From the UMI-ligation and nested PCR reads, TCRdb called clonotypes with MiXCR, one entry per CDR3 protein. This sample has 25,000 to 35,000 distinct CDR3 sequences; less than 8.5% occur once, and the top ten carry over 3%. This clonotype was observed at least ten times. The treatment was: skin biopsy from PPD injection site in Mantoux-positive individual. TCR cDNA received a 3' ligated oligonucleotide that carried a UMI. Input was about 1 to 1,100 ng of DNase-treated total RNA without cell sorting. The material sequenced was skin, taken from a tuberculin skin test site. This sequence was found in an adult in good health.

CDR3: CASSPTGNVGTGELFF. The CDR3 DNA is TGTGCCAGCAGCCCCACAGGGAATGTGGGCACCGGGGAGCTGTTTTTT. The chain uses TRBV7-8 and TRBJ2-2, with D maybe TRBD1 (6 bases). Germline assignment: CDR1 SGHVS and CDR2 FQNEAQ. The germline V and J ends were trimmed by 5 bases and 4 bases, with 17 bases remaining between them. The CDR3 is 16 residues long.